This passage covers 10 T cell receptor beta chains from one sample sequenced in a study of T cells after yellow fever vaccination. MiXCR, applied by TCRdb to the 5' RACE reads, yields one record per CDR3 protein. Here the sample spans about 30,000 distinct CDR3 sequences, 4.4% being singletons. The sample in question was CD8+ T cells sorted from PBMCs, obtained 5 days after the yellow fever booster vaccination. These receptors were taken from a man aged 25 to 45 who received the YFV17D yellow fever vaccine.

This clonotype was recorded many times. The chain has TRBV7-2 and TRBJ2-5; 9 bases agree with TRBD2. Losses at the gene ends were 2 bases for V and 6 bases for J; bases not matched to a gene: 13. The CDR3 is 17 amino acids. The V gene's germline CDR1 is SGHTA and CDR2 FQGNSA. The CDR3 protein is CASSLSLAAGGHKTQYF. The CDR3 bases are TGTGCCAGCAGCTTAAGTCTGGCCGCGGGAGGGCATAAGACCCAGTACTTC.

This clonotype was observed at least ten times. The chain couples TRBV7-6 to TRBJ2-3; the D gene is possibly TRBD1 (5 bases). Germline V gene lookup returns CDR1 SGHVS and CDR2 FNYEAQ. The length of the CDR3 is 14 residues. Trimming removed 8 bases from V and 7 bases from J, with 19 bases in between. The CDR3 region is CASAQGVERNTQYF. In nucleotides, the CDR3 is TGTGCCAGCGCTCAAGGGGTAGAACGAAATACGCAGTATTTT.

V gene TRBV13 combines with J gene TRBJ2-2; D remains ambiguous. This CDR3 has 13 residues. Germline assignment: CDR1 PRHDT and CDR2 FYEKMQ (reference sequence). V was shortened by 3 bases and J by 4 bases, with 6 bases between the two germline ends. CDR3 protein: CASSFSGTGELFF. CDR3 nucleotides: TGTGCCAGCAGCTTCTCTGGCACCGGGGAGCTGTTTTTT.

This chain uses TRBV3-1 with TRBJ2-1, with 7 bases lining up with TRBD2. Germline CDR1 and CDR2: LGHDT and YNNKEL (reference sequence). Trimming removed 10 bases from V and 3 bases from J; junction bases left unmatched: 12. CDR3 length equals 15 residues. CDR3 DNA sequence: TGTGCCACCTGTATATCAGGGACTAACTACAATGAGCAGTTCTTC. Amino acid sequence: CATCISGTNYNEQFF.

This clonotype has ten or more counts. The J gene is TRBJ2-1, the V gene TRBV4-1; a weak D match, TRBD1 (6 bases). The V end lost 4 bases, the J end lost 0 bases, and 16 bases lay between the germline ends. The CDR3 totals 17 residues. The germline CDR1 and CDR2 sequences are MGHRA and YSYEKL. In DNA form, the CDR3 reads TGCGCCAGCAGCCTTTCGGGACACCTTAGCTCCTACAATGAGCAGTTCTTC. Its translation is CASSLSGHLSSYNEQFF.

This clonotype was seen repeatedly, ten times or more. This rearrangement joins TRBV9 to TRBJ2-1; TRBD1 or TRBD2 may be the D gene (5 bases each). Trimming pared 0 bases from V and 10 bases from J, leaving 8 bases between. The CDR3 length is 12 residues. Per the germline V gene, CDR1 is SGDLS and CDR2 is YYNGEE. Here the CDR3 reads CASSVDRGEQFF. In DNA, the CDR3 is TGTGCCAGCAGCGTAGACCGGGGCGAGCAGTTCTTC.

Ten or more counts support this clonotype. The chain joins TRBV18 to TRBJ2-1; 13 bases map to TRBD2. The V gene end was trimmed by 2 bases and the J gene end by 10 bases; junction bases not matched to a gene: 5. The CDR3 length is 15 residues. Germline-derived CDR1 and CDR2 are KGHSH and LQKENI. The CDR3 DNA reads as TGTGCCAGCTCACCAAGGACTAGCGGGAGTTGGGAGCAGTTCTTC. Amino acid sequence: CASSPRTSGSWEQFF.

This clonotype was observed at least ten times. This rearrangement joins TRBV4-3 to TRBJ2-1, with TRBD2 as a possible D gene (6 bases). V lost 4 bases, J lost 4 bases, and 20 bases lay in between. Germline V CDR1 and CDR2: LGHNA, YSLEER. The CDR3 sequence is 17 residues long. The CDR3 loop reads CASSPLTGTHLYNEQFF. The DNA of the CDR3 is TGCGCCAGCAGCCCGCTGACCGGGACTCATCTATACAATGAGCAGTTCTTC.

Many counts were recorded for this clonotype. The chain couples TRBV6-2 or TRBV6-3 to TRBJ2-7, with a possible D match to TRBD2 (6 bases). The CDR3 has 16 amino acids. Trimming removed 0 bases from V and 1 base from J, with 13 bases in between. Germline V gives CDR1 MNHEY, CDR2 SVGEGT. The chain's CDR3 is CASSYSTLEGSYEQYF. CDR3 nucleotide sequence: TGTGCCAGCAGTTACTCCACTCTGGAGGGGTCCTACGAGCAGTACTTC.

This clonotype occurred many times. This rearrangement joins TRBV15 to TRBJ2-2, with 7 bases aligning to TRBD1. V gave up 7 bases and J gave up 3 bases; unmatched junction bases: 8. CDR1 is LNHNV and CDR2 is YYDKDF in the germline V gene (reference sequence). The CDR3 consists of 15 residues. The CDR3 nucleotides read TGTGCCACCACGGGACAGCCGGCGGACACCGGGGAGCTGTTTTTT. Amino acids: CATTGQPADTGELFF.